These 28 T cell receptor beta chains were all obtained from the same sample, sequenced in a study of blood T cells in healthy people across ages (dated by TCRdb to between 2014 and 2017). Libraries came from 5' RACE. Sequencing relied on an Illumina HiSeq 2500. The second PCR ran for about 6 to 12 cycles and used a J-beta primer mix along with a sample-barcoded 5' primer. TCRdb cleaned the public reads at Q25 with fastp, built clones with MiXCR and kept in-frame beta chains. Each CDR3 protein appears once, grouped with its most common genes and DNA. A total of around 850,000 distinct CDR3 sequences appear in this sample, 30% to 45% of them only once. Roughly 13% of the sample is held by the ten biggest clonotypes. Sample: blood. These receptors originate from a man aged 18 to 30 in good health.

J is TRBJ1-6 and V is TRBV20-1, with a possible D match to TRBD1 (6 bases). The CDR3 sequence is 14 residues long. Germline V CDR1 and CDR2: DFQATT, SNEGSKA (reference sequence). The V gene lost 6 bases and the J gene lost 7 bases, with 16 bases spanning the gap. The CDR3 protein is CSARRGLGNSPLHF. The CDR3 DNA reads as TGCAGTGCCCGCAGGGGTTTAGGGAATTCACCCCTCCACTTT.

The genes are TRBV3-1 and TRBJ2-3; TRBD2 matches 10 bases. Germline V gene lookup returns CDR1 LGHDT and CDR2 YNNKEL (reference sequence). Germline trimming cut 7 bases from V and 0 bases from J; bases unmatched to any gene: 4. The CDR3 length is 15 residues. In DNA, the CDR3 is TGTGCCAGCAACCTACTAGCGGGGAGCACAGATACGCAGTATTTT. It codes for CASNLLAGSTDTQYF.

This clonotype showed up many times. The chain employs TRBV6-2 or TRBV6-3 and TRBJ2-7; D may be TRBD1 or TRBD2 (5 bases each). Looked up from germline, CDR1 is MNHEY and CDR2 is SVGEGT. V was pared by 6 bases and J by 6 bases, with 15 bases between. This CDR3 has 13 residues. This chain's CDR3 is CASRGPDRTEQYF. CDR3 nucleotides: TGTGCCAGCAGGGGACCCGATAGAACCGAGCAGTACTTC.

There are a few counts of this clonotype. J is TRBJ2-1 and V is TRBV2; D is possibly TRBD1 (7 bases). V lost 8 bases and J lost 2, with 13 bases in between. This CDR3 region has 14 residues. Germline V gene data show CDR1 as SNHLY and CDR2 as FYNNEI. The CDR3 here is CASRRDRAYNEQFF. The CDR3 nucleotides are TGTGCCAGCCGGAGGGACAGAGCCTACAATGAGCAGTTCTTC.

This clonotype was seen a few times. The chain is built from TRBV12-3 or TRBV12-4 and TRBJ2-1; 7 nucleotides line up with TRBD2. The CDR3 is made up of 14 amino acids. Unmatched junction bases numbered 14, after V lost 4 bases and J lost 14 bases. CDR3 region: CASSWGGGLGLKFF. CDR3 nucleotides: TGTGCCAGCAGTTGGGGGGGAGGACTCGGATTGAAGTTCTTC.

The sample holds many counts of this clonotype. The chain joins TRBV5-1 to TRBJ2-1; 7 bases are shared with TRBD1. Germline values: CDR1 SGHRS, CDR2 YFSETQ. This CDR3 has 13 residues. The ends lost 4 bases at V and 5 bases at J; junction bases unmatched: 3. The CDR3 nucleotides are TGCGCCAGCAGCATAGGGACAGACAATGAGCAGTTCTTC. It codes for CASSIGTDNEQFF.

As concerns this clonotype: Germline and junction disagree at one end, which may indicate a read error. The chain links TRBV18 to TRBJ1-2; a weak D match, TRBD1 (6 bases). This CDR3 has 12 amino acids. CDR1 and CDR2 (germline): KGHSH, LQKENI. The CDR3 DNA reads TGTGCCAGCGCACCGACAGGAGATGGCTACACCTTC. This translates into CASAPTGDGYTF.

Worth noting for this clonotype: Germline and junction disagree at one end, which may indicate a read error. The V call is TRBV29-1, the J call TRBJ2-2; 7 bases are shared with TRBD1. The germline gives CDR1 SQVTM, CDR2 ANQGSEA. The length of the CDR3 is 14 residues. This chain's CDR3 is CSVAAGTVPGELFF. The CDR3 bases are TGCAGTGTTGCCGCTGGGACAGTACCTGGGGAGCTGTTTTTT.

In its sample, this clonotype was seen many times. The V and J genes are TRBV12-3 or TRBV12-4 and TRBJ1-2; the D is unclear. This CDR3 contains 14 residues. The V gene lost 5 bases and the J gene lost 0 bases, with 10 bases spanning the gap. The DNA of the CDR3 is TGTGCCAGCAGTCCATACACGGCTAACTATGGCTACACCTTC. It is translated as CASSPYTANYGYTF.

This clonotype was seen at least ten times. The rearrangement uses TRBV12-3 or TRBV12-4 and TRBJ1-5, with 7 bases aligning to TRBD1. The CDR3 has 14 residues. The V gene end was trimmed by 5 bases and the J gene end by 6 bases; junction bases not matched to a gene: 7. The CDR3 loop is CASSPDRAGQPQHF. CDR3 sequence (DNA): TGTGCCAGCAGTCCCGACAGGGCGGGTCAGCCCCAGCATTTT.

This clonotype was counted between two and nine times. The chain recombines TRBV4-3 with TRBJ2-5, with unresolved D. CDR1 LGHNA and CDR2 YSLEER come from the germline V gene. CDR3 size: 15 residues. The V end was cut by 0 bases, the J end by 0 bases, with 8 bases between. The chain's CDR3 is CASSQDVTHQETQYF. The CDR3 DNA reads TGCGCCAGCAGCCAAGATGTTACACACCAAGAGACCCAGTACTTC.

The sample holds a few counts of this clonotype. The chain uses TRBV6-5 and TRBJ1-4, with a weak D call TRBD1 (6 bases). The CDR3 has 17 amino acids. V lost 0 bases, J lost 0 bases, and 11 bases lay in between. Germline lookup yields CDR1 MNHEY and CDR2 SVGAGI. CDR3 DNA sequence: TGTGCCAGCAGTTACTCAACAGGGACGGCAACTAATGAAAAACTGTTTTTT. Translating it yields CASSYSTGTATNEKLFF.

This clonotype was seen only a few times. The chain carries TRBV29-1 and TRBJ1-1; D ambiguous. CDR1 and CDR2 from the germline V gene are SQVTM and ANQGSEA. V was clipped by 4 bases and J by 1 base, with 16 bases between them. The CDR3 contains 15 residues. CDR3 amino acids: CSVGPGWPSNTEAFF. The DNA of the CDR3 is TGCAGCGTTGGGCCTGGGTGGCCTTCGAACACTGAAGCTTTCTTT.

This clonotype was recorded at least ten times. The chain carries TRBV20-1 and TRBJ2-5; D is perhaps TRBD1 (5 bases). In germline, CDR1 is DFQATT, CDR2 SNEGSKA (reference sequence). The CDR3 runs 13 residues. The V end was cut by 2 bases, the J end by 0 bases, with 7 bases between. DNA for the CDR3: TGCAGTGCTAGAAAGGGGAACCAAGAGACCCAGTACTTC. Translation gives CSARKGNQETQYF.

The rearrangement links TRBV29-1 to TRBJ1-1; D is possibly TRBD1 (5 bases). This CDR3 region has 12 residues. The V gene's germline CDR1 is SQVTM and CDR2 ANQGSEA. Trimming pared 5 bases from V and 1 base from J, leaving 8 bases between. CDR3 sequence: CSVFTGNTEAFF. CDR3 nucleotides: TGCAGCGTTTTTACAGGGAACACTGAAGCTTTCTTT.

Notes on this clonotype: The junction and the germline gene differ at one end; a read error may be behind it. The chain uses TRBV5-1 and TRBJ2-5, with 9 bases fitting TRBD1. This CDR3 has 14 amino acids. Germline V gene sequence: CDR1 SGHRS, CDR2 YFSETQ. CDR3 DNA: TGCGCCAGCAGCGTGGGACAGGGCCAAGGGACCCAGTACTTC. Amino acid sequence: CASSVGQGQGTQYF.

The J gene is TRBJ1-1, the V gene TRBV10-3; D is ambiguous. Germline-derived CDR1 and CDR2 are ENHRY and SYGVKD. This CDR3 comprises 13 residues. Trimming removed 3 bases at V and 1 base at J, with 6 bases between. DNA for the CDR3: TGTGCCATCAGTGATGCCAAGAACACTGAAGCTTTCTTT. It translates to CAISDAKNTEAFF.

This rearrangement joins TRBV5-1 to TRBJ2-5, with TRBD2 matching 7 bases. The CDR3 has 11 amino acids. Per germline, CDR1 SGHRS and CDR2 YFSETQ. The trim removed 5 bases at V and 11 bases at J, leaving 6 bases unmatched. The CDR3, as DNA: TGCGCCAGCAGTAGGGACTACAAGCAGTACTTC. It yields the protein CASSRDYKQYF. Looking up the rest from reference TRBV5-1 and TRBJ2-5 gives the full variable domain: KAGVTQTPRYLIKTRGQQVTLSCSPISGHRSVSWYQQTPGQGLQFLFEYFSETQRNKGNFPGRFSGRQFSNSRSEMNVSTLELGDSALYLCASSRDYKQYFGPGTRLLVL.

With regard to this clonotype: This sequence may be a read error, since a much larger clone differs from it by one base. The rearrangement links TRBV10-3 to TRBJ2-5; D may be TRBD1 or TRBD2 (5 bases each). V lost 11 bases and J 4 bases, leaving 23 bases between the germline ends. Germline V gene lookup returns CDR1 ENHRY and CDR2 SYGVKD. The CDR3 extends over 15 amino acids. The CDR3, as DNA: TGTGCCGCCGGGACCTGGCGTAGGGACGGAGAGACCCAGTACTTC. It is translated as CAAGTWRRDGETQYF.

This clonotype has a count of ten or more. The rearrangement links TRBV12-3 or TRBV12-4 to TRBJ1-4; the D is unclear. The CDR3 has 12 residues. The V and J ends lost 5 bases and 5 bases respectively, with 6 bases between them. The CDR3 here is CASSQTNEKLFF. The DNA of the CDR3 is TGTGCCAGCAGTCAGACGAATGAAAAACTGTTTTTT.

The chain employs TRBV20-1 and TRBJ1-1; the D is unclear. Germline loops: CDR1 DFQATT, CDR2 SNEGSKA (reference sequence). This CDR3 comprises 13 residues. V lost 3 bases and J lost 1, with 9 bases in between. CDR3 sequence: CSASHRANTEAFF. CDR3 bases: TGCAGTGCTAGCCACCGTGCGAACACTGAAGCTTTCTTT.

V gene TRBV7-9 combines with J gene TRBJ2-4; D uncertain. The closer fit of TRBJ2-7 to the DNA end suggests the J call may be wrong. The CDR3 is 13 amino acids. Germline lookup yields CDR1 SEHNR and CDR2 FQNEAQ (reference sequence). The CDR3 sequence: CASSLVGPVEQYF. Written as DNA, the CDR3 is TGTGCCAGCAGCTTAGTCGGGCCAGTCGAGCAGTACTTC.

Comments on this clonotype: Its ends do not fully match the called genes, so a read error is possible. The chain links TRBV4-2 to TRBJ2-3; D may be TRBD2 (6 bases). The V gene's germline CDR1 is LGHNA and CDR2 YNFKEQ. This CDR3 has 16 amino acids. The CDR3 DNA is TGCGCCAGCAGCCAAGATCGGGCTAGCGGCACAGATACGCAGTATTTT. Residues: CASSQDRASGTDTQYF.

This chain links TRBV11-2 with TRBJ1-1, with 8 bases identical to TRBD1. The CDR3 consists of 16 residues. V was pared by 4 bases and J by 0 bases, with 7 bases of the junction left unmatched. Germline V lookup: CDR1 SGHAT, CDR2 FQNNGV. CDR3 in amino acids: CASSSGQALMNTEAFF. CDR3 in DNA: TGTGCCAGCAGCTCGGGACAGGCTTTAATGAACACTGAAGCTTTCTTT.

The chain couples TRBV6-6 to TRBJ1-2; tentatively, D is TRBD1 (5 bases). The CDR3 runs to 14 residues. Germline values: CDR1 MNHNY, CDR2 SVGAGI (reference sequence). V gave up 2 bases and J gave up 4 bases, with 11 bases separating them. The CDR3 coding sequence is TGTGCCAGCAGTTACAATGGGGCGACCTATGGCTACACCTTC. Its protein product is CASSYNGATYGYTF.

This chain uses TRBV4-1 with TRBJ2-1, with 9 nucleotides matching TRBD1. The end of the DNA aligns better with TRBJ2-7, so the J call may be wrong. Germline-derived CDR1 and CDR2 are MGHRA and YSYEKL. The CDR3 is 17 amino acids. The CDR3 loop is CASSQDQGDRDGNEQYF. Written as DNA, the CDR3 is TGCGCCAGCAGCCAAGATCAGGGGGACAGGGATGGGAATGAGCAGTACTTC.

The chain joins TRBV28 to TRBJ1-2, with TRBD1 matching 10 bases. The germline CDR1 and CDR2 sequences are MDHEN and SYDVKM. Unmatched junction bases numbered 4, after V lost 3 bases and J lost 3 bases. This CDR3 has 15 amino acids. As DNA, the CDR3 is TGTGCCAGCAGTTTGGGGACAGGGGCCGACTATGGCTACACCTTC. Its protein product is CASSLGTGADYGYTF.

This clonotype was seen a handful of times. DNA of the CDR3: TGTGCCAGCAGCTTCGCGTCGGGTTCCTACGAGCAGTACTTC. It specifies CASSFASGSYEQYF. This chain links TRBV11-2 with TRBJ2-7; D ambiguous. V was trimmed by 3 bases and J by 1 base, leaving 10 bases between them. The CDR3 is made up of 14 amino acids. The germline CDR1 and CDR2 sequences are SGHAT and FQNNGV.